The 26 T cell receptor beta chains below come from one sample, sequenced in a study of T cells after yellow fever vaccination. Each CDR3 protein gets one entry after TCRdb re-called the 5' RACE reads with MiXCR. The data hold 350,000 to 450,000 distinct CDR3 sequences, with approximately 18% observed a single time. The specimen was PBMCs, collected before the yellow fever booster vaccination. The receptors were sampled from a man between 18 and 29 years old who received the YFV17D yellow fever vaccine.

The chain couples TRBV27 to TRBJ2-2, with D perhaps matching TRBD2 (6 bases). Germline loops: CDR1 MNHEY, CDR2 SMNVEV (reference sequence). CDR3 length equals 15 residues. The V and J ends lost 3 bases and 4 bases respectively, with 12 bases between them. The CDR3 loop is CASSLQGGITGELFF. For the CDR3, the DNA is TGTGCCAGCAGTTTGCAGGGAGGTATCACCGGGGAGCTGTTTTTT.

V and J are TRBV12-3 or TRBV12-4 and TRBJ2-5; D gene unclear. This CDR3 contains 14 residues. Trimming cost V 1 base and J 2 bases, with 8 bases left between them. CDR3 bases: TGTGCCAGCAGTTTAGTAGTCCCACAAGAGACCCAGTACTTC. Encoded protein: CASSLVVPQETQYF.

This clonotype was seen only a few times. The rearrangement uses TRBV5-1 and TRBJ2-1; 12 bases agree with TRBD1. J lost 8 bases, V lost 3 bases, and 12 bases had no gene match. The CDR3 runs 17 residues. Germline V CDR1 and CDR2: SGHRS, YFSETQ. CDR3 nucleotides: TGCGCCAGCAGCTATGGGACAGGGGGCGCGGTGTCCGATGAGCAGTTCTTC. Translated, it gives CASSYGTGGAVSDEQFF.

V and J are TRBV9 and TRBJ1-3, with no clear D. The CDR3 covers 15 residues. Germline lookup yields CDR1 SGDLS and CDR2 YYNGEE. Trimming stripped 4 bases from V and 2 bases from J, with 13 bases between. CDR3 DNA sequence: TGTGCCAGCAGCCCCGGTCGGGCAACTGGAAACACCATATATTTT. This sequence encodes CASSPGRATGNTIYF.

The chain employs TRBV4-2 and TRBJ1-2; D gene unclear. Germline values: CDR1 LGHNA, CDR2 YNFKEQ. The CDR3 extends over 14 amino acids. V was clipped by 0 bases and J by 8 bases, with 13 bases between them. The CDR3 DNA reads TGTGCCAGCAGCCAAGAGGTCCCTTGGAACGGCTACACCTTC. Protein: CASSQEVPWNGYTF.

This clonotype has only a few counts. The V and J genes are TRBV12-3 or TRBV12-4 and TRBJ2-3; TRBD2 aligns across 12 bases. This CDR3 is 16 amino acids long. V lost 4 bases to trimming and J lost 6 bases; unmatched junction nucleotides: 8. CDR3 residues: CASSSILAGGTDTQYF. CDR3 sequence (DNA): TGTGCCAGCAGTTCAATTCTAGCGGGGGGGACGGATACGCAGTATTTT.

The chain links TRBV18 to TRBJ2-5; no reliable D call. The CDR3 contains 16 residues. The V and J ends lost 0 bases and 0 bases respectively, with 11 bases between them. Germline values: CDR1 KGHSH, CDR2 LQKENI. This chain's CDR3 is CASSPPDPPDQETQYF. The CDR3, as DNA: TGTGCCAGCTCACCACCGGACCCCCCAGACCAAGAGACCCAGTACTTC.

This clonotype was seen a few times. The rearrangement links TRBV20-1 to TRBJ2-7; D unresolved. The CDR3 length is 14 residues. V lost 0 bases, J lost 6 bases, and 15 bases lay in between. Per the germline V gene, CDR1 is DFQATT and CDR2 is SNEGSKA (reference sequence). For the CDR3, the DNA is TGCAGTGCTAGAGATGCGCACGCCTCCGGCGAGCAGTACGTC. Protein product: CSARDAHASGEQYV.

The V call is TRBV7-2, the J call TRBJ2-1; TRBD2 agrees at 9 bases. The V and J ends lost 1 base and 5 bases, in that order; junction bases with no gene match: 6. Germline lookup yields CDR1 SGHTA and CDR2 FQGNSA. The CDR3 is 16 residues long. In DNA, the CDR3 is TGTGCCAGCAGCTTAGGGGAGCGGGGGGACCACAATGAGCAGTTCTTC. Translation gives CASSLGERGDHNEQFF.

The table lists this clonotype with a few counts. V usage is TRBV11-2 and J usage is TRBJ2-7; a possible D gene is TRBD1 (6 bases). Germline CDR1 reads SGHAT; CDR2 reads FQNNGV. There are 13 residues in the CDR3. V dropped 2 bases and J dropped 6 bases, with 11 bases sitting between them. This chain's CDR3 is CASSLNRVGEQYF. The CDR3 bases are TGTGCCAGCAGCTTAAACAGGGTGGGCGAGCAGTACTTC.

This clonotype has more than one count but fewer than ten. The V gene is TRBV12-3 or TRBV12-4, the J gene TRBJ1-1; D ambiguous. The CDR3 is 15 residues long. Trimming pared 7 bases from V and 0 bases from J, leaving 15 bases between. CDR3 nucleotides: TGTGCCAGCACCGGACTCGGACGGATGAACACTGAAGCTTTCTTT. This translates into CASTGLGRMNTEAFF.

V usage is TRBV6-5 and J usage is TRBJ1-5; possibly TRBD1 for D (6 bases). V was cut by 1 base and J by 5 bases, with 9 bases left in between. Germline CDR1 and CDR2: MNHEY and SVGAGI. This CDR3 spans 14 amino acids. As DNA, the CDR3 is TGTGCCAGCAGTTACTATGGGACACATCAGCCCCAGCATTTT. Its translation is CASSYYGTHQPQHF.

This clonotype was counted only a few times. This sequence joins TRBV2 and TRBJ2-7; 7 bases align to TRBD2. The CDR3 covers 15 residues. Germline CDR1 reads SNHLY; CDR2 reads FYNNEI. V dropped 6 bases and J dropped 0; count of bases not matched to a gene: 8. CDR3 residues: CASSVGRGLSYEQYV. CDR3 nucleotides: TGTGCCAGCAGCGTAGGGAGGGGCCTCTCCTACGAGCAGTACGTC.

The chain uses TRBV7-9 and TRBJ2-1, with a tentative D call TRBD1 (6 bases). The CDR3 contains 14 residues. From germline, CDR1 is SEHNR and CDR2 FQNEAQ (reference sequence). V was cut by 4 bases and J by 6 bases, with 13 bases left in between. The chain's CDR3 is CASSSFRGPNEQFF. In nucleotides, the CDR3 is TGTGCCAGCAGCTCCTTCAGGGGCCCCAATGAGCAGTTCTTC.

The CDR3 sequence: CSARVPGPLGSPLHF. CDR3 DNA sequence: TGCAGTGCTAGAGTACCGGGACCCTTGGGTTCACCCCTCCACTTT. The rearrangement links TRBV20-1 to TRBJ1-6, with a tentative D call TRBD1 (5 bases). Trimming cost V 1 base and J 9 bases, with 16 bases left between them. Germline CDR1 is DFQATT and CDR2 is SNEGSKA (reference sequence). This CDR3 spans 15 amino acids.

This clonotype was counted a few times. The rearrangement links TRBV12-3 or TRBV12-4 to TRBJ1-6; D gene ambiguous. V was pared by 2 bases and J by 9 bases, with 5 bases between. The CDR3 runs 12 residues. In DNA, the CDR3 is TGTGCCAGCAGTTTACAAGGTTCACCCCTCCACTTT. It encodes CASSLQGSPLHF.

This clonotype was seen only a few times. This sequence joins TRBV12-3 or TRBV12-4 and TRBJ2-7; D is perhaps TRBD1 (6 bases). V shed 3 bases and J shed 2 bases, with 8 bases lying between them. CDR3 length: 13 residues. DNA of the CDR3: TGTGCCAGCAGTTTTGGACAGACCTACGAGCAGTACTTC. Protein: CASSFGQTYEQYF.

The chain uses TRBV15 and TRBJ2-7; no clear D gene. The germline gives CDR1 LNHNV, CDR2 YYDKDF (reference sequence). The length of the CDR3 is 14 residues. V lost 0 bases to trimming and J lost 2 bases, with 8 bases between them. The CDR3 sequence: CATSRERRAYEQYV. CDR3 nucleotides: TGTGCCACCAGCAGAGAACGGAGAGCCTACGAGCAGTACGTC.

The genes are TRBV20-1 and TRBJ2-1, with D unclear. Deletions cut 2 bases from V and 0 bases from J, with 8 bases between. The CDR3 consists of 14 residues. From germline, CDR1 is DFQATT and CDR2 SNEGSKA (reference sequence). CDR3 sequence: CSARQRHSYNEQFF. CDR3 sequence (DNA): TGCAGTGCTAGACAGCGCCACTCCTACAATGAGCAGTTCTTC.

Only a few counts were recorded for this clonotype. The chain carries TRBV7-8 and TRBJ2-3; 13 bases match TRBD2. Germline values: CDR1 SGHVS, CDR2 FQNEAQ. Unmatched junction bases numbered 16, after V lost 3 bases and J lost 7 bases. The CDR3 runs 19 residues. CDR3 residues: CASSFIQPTSGGPRYTQYF. The CDR3 DNA reads as TGTGCCAGCAGCTTTATCCAACCGACTAGCGGGGGGCCGCGGTATACGCAGTATTTT.

V and J are TRBV7-3 and TRBJ2-2, with D perhaps matching TRBD2 (5 bases). V lost 3 bases to trimming and J lost 7 bases, with 12 bases between them. The CDR3 has 14 amino acids. Germline V gene lookup returns CDR1 SGHTA and CDR2 FQGTGA. As DNA, the CDR3 is TGTGCCAGCAGCTTGGCCGGGGATCACGGGGAGCTGTTTTTT. It codes for CASSLAGDHGELFF. Based on the CDR3 plus reference TRBV7-3 and TRBJ2-2, the full variable domain is GAGVSQTPSNKVTEKGKYVELRCDPISGHTALYWYRQSLGQGPEFLIYFQGTGAADDSGLPNDRFFAVRPEGSVSTLKIQRTERGDSAVYLCASSLAGDHGELFFGEGSRLTVL.

This clonotype was observed many times. The chain combines TRBV20-1 with TRBJ2-5, with a tentative D call TRBD2 (5 bases). V was cut by 4 bases and J by 4 bases, with 10 bases left in between. Germline CDR1 reads DFQATT; CDR2 reads SNEGSKA (reference sequence). The CDR3 consists of 12 residues. In DNA, the CDR3 is TGCAGTGCTAAGCGGCGGCTAGAGACCCAGTACTTC. Amino acid sequence: CSAKRRLETQYF.

V and J are TRBV5-1 and TRBJ1-6; 7 nucleotides line up with TRBD1. The CDR3 extends over 19 amino acids. Germline-derived CDR1 and CDR2 are SGHRS and YFSETQ. V was clipped by 2 bases and J by 0 bases; unmatched bases: 11. Written as DNA, the CDR3 is TGCGCCAGCAGCTTCCAGGGACAGTCGACGAGCTCCTATAATTCACCCCTCCACTTT. It is translated as CASSFQGQSTSSYNSPLHF.

The rearrangement links TRBV5-1 to TRBJ2-6; 11 bases match TRBD1. The ends lost 4 bases at V and 0 bases at J; junction bases unmatched: 3. This CDR3 contains 17 residues. The germline gives CDR1 SGHRS, CDR2 YFSETQ. The CDR3 loop is CASSRTGGDSGANVLTF. The DNA for the CDR3 is TGCGCCAGCAGCCGGACAGGGGGCGACTCTGGGGCCAACGTCCTGACTTTC.

This clonotype was counted only a few times. Written as DNA, the CDR3 is TGTGCCAGCAGCTTCCGGGACAGACACTTGGATACGCAGTATTTT. Translating gives CASSFRDRHLDTQYF. The chain uses TRBV7-9 and TRBJ2-3, with 7 bases lining up with TRBD1. The CDR3 extends over 15 amino acids. Germline assignment: CDR1 SEHNR and CDR2 FQNEAQ (reference sequence). V shed 3 bases, J shed 6 bases, and the junction held 9 bases outside the gene matches. Based on the CDR3 plus reference TRBV7-9 and TRBJ2-3, the full variable domain is DTGVSQNPRHKITKRGQNVTFRCDPISEHNRLYWYRQTLGQGPEFLTYFQNEAQLEKSRLLSDRFSAERPKGSFSTLEIQRTEQGDSAMYLCASSFRDRHLDTQYFGPGTRLTVL.

The rearrangement joins TRBV11-2 to TRBJ1-4, with D unclear. Germline V gene data show CDR1 as SGHAT and CDR2 as FQNNGV. The CDR3 runs to 17 residues. The V end lost 1 base, the J end lost 0 bases, and 12 bases lay between the germline ends. As DNA, the CDR3 is TGTGCCAGCAGCTTAGGGGCAGCTGTTGCAACTAATGAAAAACTGTTTTTT. Encoded protein: CASSLGAAVATNEKLFF.